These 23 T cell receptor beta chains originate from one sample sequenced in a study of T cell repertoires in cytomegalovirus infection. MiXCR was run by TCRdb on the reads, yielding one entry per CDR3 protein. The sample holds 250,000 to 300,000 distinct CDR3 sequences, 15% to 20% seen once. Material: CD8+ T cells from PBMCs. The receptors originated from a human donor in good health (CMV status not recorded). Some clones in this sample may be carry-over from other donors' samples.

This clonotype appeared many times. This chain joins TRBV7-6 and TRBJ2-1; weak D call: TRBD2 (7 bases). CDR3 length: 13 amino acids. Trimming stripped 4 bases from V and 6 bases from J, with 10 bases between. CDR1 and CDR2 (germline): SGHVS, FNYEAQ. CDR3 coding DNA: TGTGCCAGCAGCTGGGAGGGGGTCAATGAGCAGTTCTTC. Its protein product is CASSWEGVNEQFF.

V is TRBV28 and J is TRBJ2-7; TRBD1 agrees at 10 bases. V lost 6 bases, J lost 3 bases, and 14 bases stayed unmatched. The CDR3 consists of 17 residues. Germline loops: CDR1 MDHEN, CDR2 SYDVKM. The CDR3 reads CASSSAVPGTGDYEQYF. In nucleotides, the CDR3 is TGTGCCAGCAGCTCAGCGGTGCCCGGGACAGGGGACTACGAGCAGTACTTC.

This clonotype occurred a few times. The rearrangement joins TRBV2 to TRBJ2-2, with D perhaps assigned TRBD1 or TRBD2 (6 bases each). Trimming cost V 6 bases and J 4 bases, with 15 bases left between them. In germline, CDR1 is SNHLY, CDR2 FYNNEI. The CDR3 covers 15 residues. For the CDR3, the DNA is TGTGCCAGCAGCTGGAGGGGGGAGAGCACCGGGGAGCTGTTTTTT. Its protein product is CASSWRGESTGELFF.

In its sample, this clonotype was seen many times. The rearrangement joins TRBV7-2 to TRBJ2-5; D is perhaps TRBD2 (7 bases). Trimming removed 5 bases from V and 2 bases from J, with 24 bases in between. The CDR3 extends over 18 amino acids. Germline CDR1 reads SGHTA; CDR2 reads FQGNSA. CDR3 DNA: TGTGCCAGCAGCCCCAGGAGGGGGGGCAACGTAGCACAAGAGACCCAGTACTTC. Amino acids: CASSPRRGGNVAQETQYF.

The CDR3: CASSHGQYTDTQYF. As DNA, the CDR3 is TGTGCCAGTAGTCATGGACAGTATACAGATACGCAGTATTTT. V and J are TRBV19 and TRBJ2-3; a weak D match, TRBD1 (6 bases). Germline-derived CDR1 and CDR2 are LNHDA and SQIVND (reference sequence). V was trimmed by 5 bases and J by 3 bases, leaving 12 bases between them. The CDR3 has 14 residues. Looking up the rest from reference TRBV19 and TRBJ2-3 gives the full variable domain: DGGITQSPKYLFRKEGQNVTLSCEQNLNHDAMYWYRQDPGQGLRLIYYSQIVNDFQKGDIAEGYSVSREKKESFPLTVTSAQKNPTAFYLCASSHGQYTDTQYFGPGTRLTVL.

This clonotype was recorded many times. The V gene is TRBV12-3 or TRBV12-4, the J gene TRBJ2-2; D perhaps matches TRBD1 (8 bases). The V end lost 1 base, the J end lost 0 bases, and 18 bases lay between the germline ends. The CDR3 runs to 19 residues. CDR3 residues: CASSLVPWEGQANTGELFF. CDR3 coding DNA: TGTGCCAGCAGTTTAGTACCTTGGGAGGGACAGGCGAACACCGGGGAGCTGTTTTTT.

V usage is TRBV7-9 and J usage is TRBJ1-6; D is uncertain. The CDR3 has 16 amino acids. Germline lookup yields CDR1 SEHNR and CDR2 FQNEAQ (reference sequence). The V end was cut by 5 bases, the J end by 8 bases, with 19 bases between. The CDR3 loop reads CASSNPGRFQYSPLHF. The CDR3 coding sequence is TGTGCCAGCAGCAACCCGGGCAGGTTTCAGTATTCACCCCTCCACTTT.

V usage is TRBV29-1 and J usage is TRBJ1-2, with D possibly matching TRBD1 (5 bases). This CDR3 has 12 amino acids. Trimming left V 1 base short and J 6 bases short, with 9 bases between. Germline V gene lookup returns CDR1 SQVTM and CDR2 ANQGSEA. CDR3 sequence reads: CSVEGGSDGYTF. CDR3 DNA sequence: TGCAGCGTTGAAGGGGGCTCAGATGGCTACACCTTC.

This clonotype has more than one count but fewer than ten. For the CDR3, the DNA is TGTGCCAGCAGCGAAGCGTTTACCGGGGAGCTGTTTTTT. Amino acid sequence: CASSEAFTGELFF. This sequence joins TRBV9 and TRBJ2-2; D gene uncertain. Germline CDR1 reads SGDLS; CDR2 reads YYNGEE. This CDR3 contains 13 residues. Trimming took 3 bases from V and 5 from J, leaving 8 bases between them.

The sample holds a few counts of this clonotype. CDR3 in DNA: TGTGCCAGCAGTCCAACAGGGACCCTAGAGACCCAGTACTTC. Protein product: CASSPTGTLETQYF. The V and J genes are TRBV12-3 or TRBV12-4 and TRBJ2-5, with a possible D match to TRBD1 (6 bases). The CDR3 runs 14 residues. V was trimmed by 5 bases and J by 4 bases, leaving 14 bases between them.

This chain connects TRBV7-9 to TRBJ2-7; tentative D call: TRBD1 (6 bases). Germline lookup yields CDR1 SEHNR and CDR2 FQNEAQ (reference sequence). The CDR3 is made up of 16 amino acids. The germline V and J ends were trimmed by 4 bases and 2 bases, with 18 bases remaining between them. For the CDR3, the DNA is TGTGCCAGCAGCTCTTCTGTCAGGGGCCGCCCCTACGAGCAGTACTTC. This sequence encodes CASSSSVRGRPYEQYF.

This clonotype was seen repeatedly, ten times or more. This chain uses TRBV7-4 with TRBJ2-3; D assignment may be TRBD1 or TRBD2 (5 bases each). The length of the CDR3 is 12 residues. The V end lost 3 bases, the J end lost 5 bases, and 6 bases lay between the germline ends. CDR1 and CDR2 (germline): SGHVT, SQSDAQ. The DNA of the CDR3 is TGTGCCAGCAGCTTTGGGGGAGATACGCAGTATTTT. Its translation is CASSFGGDTQYF.

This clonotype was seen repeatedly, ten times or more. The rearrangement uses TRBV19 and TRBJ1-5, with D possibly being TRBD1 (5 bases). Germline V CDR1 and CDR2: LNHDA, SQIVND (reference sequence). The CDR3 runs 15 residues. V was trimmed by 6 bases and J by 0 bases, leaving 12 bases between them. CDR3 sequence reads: CASRQGQYSNQPQHF. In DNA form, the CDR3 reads TGTGCCAGTAGGCAGGGCCAATATAGCAATCAGCCCCAGCATTTT. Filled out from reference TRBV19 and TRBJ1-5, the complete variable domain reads DGGITQSPKYLFRKEGQNVTLSCEQNLNHDAMYWYRQDPGQGLRLIYYSQIVNDFQKGDIAEGYSVSREKKESFPLTVTSAQKNPTAFYLCASRQGQYSNQPQHFGDGTRLSIL.

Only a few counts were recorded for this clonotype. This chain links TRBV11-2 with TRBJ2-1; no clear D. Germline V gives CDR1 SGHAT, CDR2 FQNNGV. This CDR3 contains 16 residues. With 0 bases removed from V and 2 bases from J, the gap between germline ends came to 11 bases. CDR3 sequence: CASSLEGQLTYNEQFF. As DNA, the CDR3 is TGTGCCAGCAGCTTAGAGGGTCAGCTTACCTACAATGAGCAGTTCTTC. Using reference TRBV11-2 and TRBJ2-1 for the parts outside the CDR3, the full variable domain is EAGVAQSPRYKIIEKRQSVAFWCNPISGHATLYWYQQILGQGPKLLIQFQNNGVVDDSQLPKDRFSAERLKGVDSTLKIQPAKLEDSAVYLCASSLEGQLTYNEQFFGPGTRLTVL.

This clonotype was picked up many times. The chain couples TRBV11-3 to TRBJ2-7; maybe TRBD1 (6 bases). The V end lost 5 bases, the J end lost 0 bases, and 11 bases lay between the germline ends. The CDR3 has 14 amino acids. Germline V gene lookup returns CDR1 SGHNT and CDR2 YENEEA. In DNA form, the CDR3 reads TGTGCCAGCAGCCAGGCAGGGGACTCCTACGAGCAGTACTTC. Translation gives CASSQAGDSYEQYF.

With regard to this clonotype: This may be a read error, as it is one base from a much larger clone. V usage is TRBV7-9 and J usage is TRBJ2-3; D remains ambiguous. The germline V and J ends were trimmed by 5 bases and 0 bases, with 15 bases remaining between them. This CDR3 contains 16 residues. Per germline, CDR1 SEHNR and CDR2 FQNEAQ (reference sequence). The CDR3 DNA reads TGTGCCAGCAGCCCCCCCGAGTCGAAGAGCACAGATACGCAGTATTTT. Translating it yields CASSPPESKSTDTQYF.

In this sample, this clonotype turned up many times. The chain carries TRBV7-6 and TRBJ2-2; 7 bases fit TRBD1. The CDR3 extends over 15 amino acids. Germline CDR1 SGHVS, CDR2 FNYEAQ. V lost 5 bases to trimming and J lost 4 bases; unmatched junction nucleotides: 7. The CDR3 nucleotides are TGTGCCAGCAGCAAAAGACAGGGAAGCACCGGGGAGCTGTTTTTT. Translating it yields CASSKRQGSTGELFF.

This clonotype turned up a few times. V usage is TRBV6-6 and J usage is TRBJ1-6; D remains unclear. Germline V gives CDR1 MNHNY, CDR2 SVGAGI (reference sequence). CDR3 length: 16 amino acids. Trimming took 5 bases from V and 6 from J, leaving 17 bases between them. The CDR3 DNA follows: TGTGCCAGCAGTCTCGGCCGGGGTCCGGCTAATTCACCCCTCCACTTT. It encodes CASSLGRGPANSPLHF.

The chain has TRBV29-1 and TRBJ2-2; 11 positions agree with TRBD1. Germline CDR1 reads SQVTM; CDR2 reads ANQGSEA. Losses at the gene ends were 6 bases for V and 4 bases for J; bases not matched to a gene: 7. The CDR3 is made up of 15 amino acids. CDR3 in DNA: TGCAGCGTGGGACAGGGGGATCGGGTCACCGGGGAGCTGTTTTTT. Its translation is CSVGQGDRVTGELFF.

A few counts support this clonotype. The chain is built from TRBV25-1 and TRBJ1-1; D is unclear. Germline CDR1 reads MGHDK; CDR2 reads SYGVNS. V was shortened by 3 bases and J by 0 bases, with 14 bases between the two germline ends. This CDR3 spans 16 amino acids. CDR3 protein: CASSDGPRQVNTEAFF. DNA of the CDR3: TGTGCCAGCAGTGACGGCCCCCGGCAGGTGAACACTGAAGCTTTCTTT.

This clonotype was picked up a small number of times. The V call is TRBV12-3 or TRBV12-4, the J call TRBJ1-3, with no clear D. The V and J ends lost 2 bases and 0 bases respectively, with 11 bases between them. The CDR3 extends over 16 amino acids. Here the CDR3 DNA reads TGTGCCAGCAGTTTATATCCAGAGTTCTCTGGAAACACCATATATTTT. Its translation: CASSLYPEFSGNTIYF.

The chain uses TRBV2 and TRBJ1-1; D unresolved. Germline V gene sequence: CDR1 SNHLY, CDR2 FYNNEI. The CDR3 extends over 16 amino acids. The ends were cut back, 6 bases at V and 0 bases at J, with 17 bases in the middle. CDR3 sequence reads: CASRGTFEIMNTEAFF. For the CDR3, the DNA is TGTGCCAGCAGAGGAACTTTCGAGATAATGAACACTGAAGCTTTCTTT.

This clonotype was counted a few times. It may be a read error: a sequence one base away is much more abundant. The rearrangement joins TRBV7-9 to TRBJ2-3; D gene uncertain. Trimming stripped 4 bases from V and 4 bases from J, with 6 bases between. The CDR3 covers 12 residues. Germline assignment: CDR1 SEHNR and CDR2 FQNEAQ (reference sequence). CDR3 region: CASSSGADTQYF. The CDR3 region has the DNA TGTGCCAGCAGCTCAGGTGCAGATACGCAGTATTTT.